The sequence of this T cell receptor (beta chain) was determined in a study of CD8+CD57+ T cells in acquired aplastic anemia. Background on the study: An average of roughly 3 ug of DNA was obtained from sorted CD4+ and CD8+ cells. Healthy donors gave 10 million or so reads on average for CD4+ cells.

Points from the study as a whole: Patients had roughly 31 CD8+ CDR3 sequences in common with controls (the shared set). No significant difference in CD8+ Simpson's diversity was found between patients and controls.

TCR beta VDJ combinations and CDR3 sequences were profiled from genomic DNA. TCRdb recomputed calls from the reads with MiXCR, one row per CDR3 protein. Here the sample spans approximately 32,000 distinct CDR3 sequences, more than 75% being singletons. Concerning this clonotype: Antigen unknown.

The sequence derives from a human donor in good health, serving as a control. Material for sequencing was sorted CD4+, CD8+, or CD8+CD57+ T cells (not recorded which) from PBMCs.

The CDR3 protein is CASSLLGGDQETQYF. In DNA form, the CDR3 reads TGTGCCAGCAGCTTACTGGGGGGAGACCAAGAGACCCAGTACTTC. The V call is TRBV7-3, the J call TRBJ2-5, with D maybe TRBD2 (6 bases). Trimming pared 2 bases from V and 0 bases from J, leaving 10 bases between. Germline V lookup: CDR1 SGHTA, CDR2 FQGTGA. This CDR3 has 15 residues.